The 5 T cell receptor beta chains given below trace back to one sample, sequenced in a study of blood T cells in healthy people across ages. A second 7 to 11 cycle PCR used barcoded and J-beta primers. From the 5' RACE reads, TCRdb called clonotypes with MiXCR, one entry per CDR3 protein. Altogether about 570,000 distinct CDR3 sequences are present, about 25% being singletons, with the ten largest covering approximately 4%. A further study also used this sample, focusing on T cells of mothers and their children.

The sequenced sample was blood. These receptors all come from a boy aged 2 to 10 in good health.

The chain uses TRBV5-1 and TRBJ2-5; 10 nucleotides align to TRBD2. Trimming removed 3 bases from V and 3 bases from J; junction bases left unmatched: 8. From germline, CDR1 is SGHRS and CDR2 YFSETQ. The CDR3 has 16 residues. The CDR3 DNA follows: TGCGCCAGCAGCTCCACTGCTAGCGGGGGAAAAGAGACCCAGTACTTC. Encoded protein: CASSSTASGGKETQYF.

This clonotype occurred many times. The chain recombines TRBV20-1 with TRBJ1-1; no firm D call. The CDR3 totals 12 residues. V shed 1 base and J shed 6 bases, with 9 bases lying between them. Germline CDR1 is DFQATT and CDR2 is SNEGSKA (reference sequence). The CDR3 spells CSARVSEPEAFF. As DNA, the CDR3 is TGCAGTGCTAGAGTAAGTGAGCCTGAAGCTTTCTTT.

V is TRBV27 and J is TRBJ2-1, with 10 bases matching TRBD2. Germline V gives CDR1 MNHEY, CDR2 SMNVEV (reference sequence). After removal of 5 bases from V and 4 bases from J, the junction contained 5 bases not matched to a gene. CDR3 length equals 15 residues. The CDR3 coding sequence is TGTGCCAGCAGTATTCCGGGACTAGCGTACAATGAGCAGTTCTTC. Protein product: CASSIPGLAYNEQFF.

The V gene is TRBV27, the J gene TRBJ1-1; D not resolved. The CDR3 consists of 14 residues. CDR1 and CDR2 (germline): MNHEY, SMNVEV (reference sequence). Deletions cut 2 bases from V and 0 bases from J, with 7 bases between. The CDR3 coding sequence is TGTGCCAGCAGTTTAAGCAGGCTGAACACTGAAGCTTTCTTT. This translates into CASSLSRLNTEAFF.

This chain uses TRBV5-1 with TRBJ1-4; D is ambiguous. Germline CDR1 reads SGHRS; CDR2 reads YFSETQ. The CDR3 extends over 15 amino acids. V gave up 0 bases and J gave up 8 bases, with 14 bases separating them. CDR3 coding DNA: TGCGCCAGCAGCTTGGCCTGGCCCTCCGGGGAAAAACTGTTTTTT. Translating gives CASSLAWPSGEKLFF.